The 29 T cell receptor beta chains below were found in one sample sequenced in a study of OX40 agonist ivuxolimab in advanced cancers. Generated by immunoSEQ multiplex PCR, the TCRdb table keeps only in-frame clones and is missing some. The data hold tens of thousands of clones, with approximately 89% observed a single time. The material sequenced was CD4+ or CD8+ T cells sorted from blood, taken in a trial of the OX40 agonist ivuxolimab. The receptors derive from an adult with an advanced solid tumor such as melanoma, head and neck, liver or kidney cancer.

The rearrangement uses TRBV6-5 and TRBJ1-1; 9 bases line up with TRBD1. Germline V gene sequence: CDR1 MNHEY, CDR2 SVGAGI. The V and J ends lost 5 bases and 5 bases, in that order; junction bases with no gene match: 9. This CDR3 is 15 amino acids long. The chain's CDR3 is CASSPGTGLRTEAFF. CDR3 in DNA: TGTGCCAGCAGTCCTGGGACAGGGTTAAGAACTGAAGCTTTCTTT.

The chain recombines TRBV29-1 with TRBJ2-7; maybe TRBD1 (6 bases). Germline CDR1 SQVTM, CDR2 ANQGSEA. V dropped 0 bases and J dropped 3 bases, with 18 bases sitting between them. The CDR3 covers 16 residues. The CDR3 sequence is CSVEDSSRGRGYEQYF. CDR3 nucleotide sequence: TGCAGCGTTGAAGATAGTTCCCGGGGCAGGGGCTACGAGCAGTACTTC.

The chain recombines TRBV13 with TRBJ1-4; D is perhaps TRBD1 (5 bases). This CDR3 is built from 14 residues. Germline V lookup: CDR1 PRHDT, CDR2 FYEKMQ (reference sequence). The V end was cut by 5 bases, the J end by 4 bases, with 11 bases between. The CDR3 protein is CASSPGPNNEKLFF. The CDR3 coding sequence is TGTGCCAGCAGCCCGGGACCGAATAATGAAAAACTGTTTTTT.

The CDR3 protein is CASSHQITDTQYF. The CDR3 nucleotides read TGTGCCAGCAGTCACCAGATAACAGATACGCAGTATTTT. This chain uses TRBV6-6 with TRBJ2-3; no definite D call. The CDR3 extends over 13 amino acids. Germline CDR1 and CDR2: MNHNY and SVGAGI (reference sequence). Trimming stripped 5 bases from V and 3 bases from J, with 9 bases between.

V is TRBV29-1 and J is TRBJ2-1, with D perhaps matching TRBD2 (6 bases). From germline, CDR1 is SQVTM and CDR2 ANQGSEA. Trimming left V 3 bases short and J 1 base short, with 10 bases between. The CDR3 runs 14 residues. This CDR3 reads CSVDPAGSYNEQFF. As DNA, the CDR3 is TGCAGCGTTGACCCAGCGGGTTCCTACAATGAGCAGTTCTTC.

This clone showed up just once. J is TRBJ1-2 and V is TRBV4-1, with D unresolved. The ends were cut back, 0 bases at V and 7 bases at J, with 3 bases in the middle. This CDR3 is built from 11 residues. CDR1 MGHRA and CDR2 YSYEKL come from the germline V gene. CDR3 nucleotides: TGCGCCAGCAGCCAAGATTCTGGCTACACCTTC. It translates to CASSQDSGYTF.

The chain employs TRBV13 and TRBJ2-3; TRBD2 matches 11 bases. Losses at the gene ends were 5 bases for V and 4 bases for J; bases not matched to a gene: 8. The germline gives CDR1 PRHDT, CDR2 FYEKMQ (reference sequence). The CDR3 loop spans 16 amino acids. CDR3 in amino acids: CASSQGVAGGSDTQYF. CDR3 sequence (DNA): TGTGCCAGCAGCCAGGGGGTAGCGGGAGGGTCAGATACGCAGTATTTT.

The rearrangement joins TRBV6-5 to TRBJ2-5; perhaps TRBD2 as D (5 bases). The CDR3 extends over 15 amino acids. Germline values: CDR1 MNHEY, CDR2 SVGAGI. V was cut by 6 bases and J by 2 bases, with 16 bases left in between. In nucleotides, the CDR3 is TGTGCCAGCAGACCTAGCACCCCGAAACAAGAGACCCAGTACTTC. Amino acids: CASRPSTPKQETQYF.

V usage is TRBV15 and J usage is TRBJ2-7; no clear D. The germline V and J ends were trimmed by 8 bases and 2 bases, with 22 bases remaining between them. Germline assignment: CDR1 LNHNV and CDR2 YYDKDF (reference sequence). This CDR3 spans 16 amino acids. The CDR3 DNA reads TGTGCCACCTCGAACGAACCCGCAGGATCCACCTACGAGCAGTACTTC. This gives the protein CATSNEPAGSTYEQYF.

The rearrangement links TRBV5-1 to TRBJ1-2; 8 positions agree with TRBD1. With 4 bases clipped from V and 1 base from J, the junction kept 12 bases outside the gene matches. Germline CDR1 SGHRS, CDR2 YFSETQ. CDR3 length: 17 amino acids. This chain's CDR3 is CASSLSGGGGSNYGYTF. The DNA for the CDR3 is TGCGCCAGCAGCCTTTCAGGGGGCGGCGGGAGTAACTATGGCTACACCTTC.

The chain has TRBV19 and TRBJ1-5; 9 bases align to TRBD1. Germline trimming cut 1 base from V and 4 bases from J; bases unmatched to any gene: 8. CDR1 is LNHDA and CDR2 is SQIVND in the germline V gene (reference sequence). The CDR3 is made up of 17 amino acids. CDR3 bases: TGTGCCAGTAGTATAGTTGGGACAGGGCGCCTGAATCAGCCCCAGCATTTT. Amino acids: CASSIVGTGRLNQPQHF.

The chain employs TRBV27 and TRBJ2-5; 8 bases are a match to TRBD1. The CDR3 spans 16 residues. Germline trimming cut 5 bases from V and 4 bases from J; bases unmatched to any gene: 12. In germline, CDR1 is MNHEY, CDR2 SMNVEV (reference sequence). DNA for the CDR3: TGTGCCAGCAGTCTTGGGACAGGCCTCAAGGGAGAGACCCAGTACTTC. Amino acids: CASSLGTGLKGETQYF.

This chain connects TRBV7-9 to TRBJ2-1, with 12 bases identical to TRBD2. The V gene's germline CDR1 is SEHNR and CDR2 FQNEAQ (reference sequence). The CDR3 has 15 amino acids. V was pared by 1 base and J by 10 bases, with 5 bases of the junction left unmatched. The CDR3, as DNA: TGTGCCAGCAGCTTAGGACTAGCGGGAGCAGGCGAGCAGTTCTTC. Protein sequence: CASSLGLAGAGEQFF. Full variable domain (missing parts from reference TRBV7-9 and TRBJ2-1): DTGVSQNPRHKITKRGQNVTFRCDPISEHNRLYWYRQTLGQGPEFLTYFQNEAQLEKSRLLSDRFSAERPKGSFSTLEIQRTEQGDSAMYLCASSLGLAGAGEQFFGPGTRLTVL.

This chain links TRBV9 with TRBJ2-5; the D gene is possibly TRBD2 (5 bases). Trimming shortened V by 4 bases and J by 0 bases, and 13 bases separated the two germline ends. CDR1 is SGDLS, CDR2 YYNGEE, per germline. This CDR3 contains 15 residues. The DNA for the CDR3 is TGTGCCAGCAGCTCCGGACTGACGTACCAAGAGACCCAGTACTTC. This codes for CASSSGLTYQETQYF. Full variable domain (outside the CDR3, taken from reference TRBV9 and TRBJ2-5): DSGVTQTPKHLITATGQRVTLRCSPRSGDLSVYWYQQSLDQGLQFLIQYYNGEERAKGNILERFSAQQFPDLHSELNLSSLELGDSALYFCASSSGLTYQETQYFGPGTRLLVL.

This clone was seen only once. The chain joins TRBV30 to TRBJ1-3; D may be TRBD1 (5 bases). CDR1 and CDR2 from the germline V gene are GTSNPN and SVGIG (reference sequence). This CDR3 comprises 18 residues. V was clipped by 0 bases and J by 2 bases, with 20 bases between them. The CDR3 sequence is CAWSVRWTQGRAGNTIYF. CDR3 DNA sequence: TGTGCCTGGAGTGTACGGTGGACTCAGGGTAGAGCTGGAAACACCATATATTTT.

The chain links TRBV14 to TRBJ2-3; no firm D call. Germline CDR1 is SGHDN and CDR2 is FVKESK. Trimming pared 1 base from V and 0 bases from J, leaving 8 bases between. This CDR3 comprises 15 residues. In nucleotides, the CDR3 is TGTGCCAGCAGCCAAGGGATAGCTAGCACAGATACGCAGTATTTT. Its protein product is CASSQGIASTDTQYF.

The CDR3 is CASSIGQGTYEQYF. The CDR3 bases are TGTGCCAGTAGTATAGGACAGGGGACGTACGAGCAGTACTTC. The chain links TRBV19 to TRBJ2-7; 8 positions match TRBD1. CDR1 and CDR2 (germline): LNHDA, SQIVND (reference sequence). The length of the CDR3 is 14 residues. The J segment lost 4 bases and the V segment lost 1 base, leaving 3 bases of the junction unmatched.

The chain combines TRBV15 with TRBJ2-6, with D perhaps TRBD1 or TRBD2 (5 bases each). The ends were cut back, 6 bases at V and 2 bases at J, with 17 bases in the middle. Germline V gene data show CDR1 as LNHNV and CDR2 as YYDKDF (reference sequence). The CDR3 sequence is 17 residues long. The DNA of the CDR3 is TGTGCCACCAGTGACAGCAGAGGGTTGACTGGGGCCAACGTCCTGACTTTC. The encoded protein is CATSDSRGLTGANVLTF.

This clone turned up a few times. V gene TRBV13 combines with J gene TRBJ1-6, with D possibly being TRBD1 (5 bases). Germline values: CDR1 PRHDT, CDR2 FYEKMQ (reference sequence). This CDR3 region has 14 residues. The germline V and J ends were trimmed by 0 bases and 10 bases, with 10 bases remaining between them. CDR3 sequence: CASSLGLRGSPLHF. CDR3 nucleotides: TGTGCCAGCAGCTTAGGCCTTAGGGGCTCACCCCTCCACTTT.

The V and J genes are TRBV5-8 and TRBJ1-4; D may be TRBD1 (6 bases). The CDR3 contains 13 residues. Germline V gene sequence: CDR1 SGHTS, CDR2 YDEGEE. Trimming shortened V by 5 bases and J by 7 bases, and 12 bases separated the two germline ends. This CDR3 reads CASRRQAPEKLFF. CDR3 bases: TGTGCCAGCAGAAGACAGGCCCCTGAAAAACTGTTTTTT. Full variable domain (outside the CDR3, taken from reference TRBV5-8 and TRBJ1-4): EAGVTQSPTHLIKTRGQQATLRCSPISGHTSVYWYQQALGLGLQFLLWYDEGEERNRGNFPPRFSGRQFPNYSSELNVNALELEDSALYLCASRRQAPEKLFFGSGTQLSVL.

The rearrangement links TRBV4-3 to TRBJ2-1; no clear D. The germline V gene has CDR1 LGHNA and CDR2 YSLEER. This CDR3 has 16 residues. Trimming pared 4 bases from V and 1 base from J, leaving 14 bases between. The CDR3 loop is CASSLNEVESYNEQFF. CDR3 bases: TGCGCCAGCAGCCTGAATGAAGTAGAGTCCTACAATGAGCAGTTCTTC.

The J gene is TRBJ2-7, the V gene TRBV27, with D unclear. Germline-derived CDR1 and CDR2 are MNHEY and SMNVEV (reference sequence). The ends were cut back, 1 base at V and 2 bases at J, with 9 bases in the middle. The CDR3 length is 14 residues. CDR3 amino acids: CASSLYAGPYEQYF. The CDR3 bases are TGTGCCAGCAGTTTATACGCAGGTCCCTACGAGCAGTACTTC.

This clone was counted only a few times. CDR3 nucleotide sequence: TGTGCCAGCAGACCCGAGGGGGTCTACGAGCAGTACTTC. Amino acids: CASRPEGVYEQYF. This chain connects TRBV7-9 to TRBJ2-7; D might be TRBD1 (6 bases). CDR1 SEHNR and CDR2 FQNEAQ come from the germline V gene (reference sequence). The CDR3 is 13 amino acids. V dropped 6 bases and J dropped 3 bases, with 12 bases sitting between them.

The chain joins TRBV7-6 to TRBJ2-1; TRBD2 aligns across 10 bases. CDR3 length equals 13 residues. Germline values: CDR1 SGHVS, CDR2 FNYEAQ. After removal of 2 bases from V and 9 bases from J, the junction contained 1 base not matched to a gene. CDR3 coding DNA: TGTGCCAGCAGCTTAAGCGGGGGGGGTGAGCAGTTCTTC. Protein product: CASSLSGGGEQFF.

This clone came up once. V gene TRBV28 combines with J gene TRBJ2-1, with a possible D match to TRBD1 (7 bases). Trimming removed 8 bases from V and 8 bases from J, with 13 bases in between. The CDR3 is made up of 12 amino acids. CDR1 MDHEN and CDR2 SYDVKM come from the germline V gene. The CDR3 here is CASHDREDEQFF. The DNA for the CDR3 is TGTGCCAGCCATGACAGGGAGGATGAGCAGTTCTTC.

The chain carries TRBV13 and TRBJ2-7; a possible D gene is TRBD1 (5 bases). From germline, CDR1 is PRHDT and CDR2 FYEKMQ (reference sequence). CDR3 length: 14 amino acids. Trimming shortened V by 5 bases and J by 1 base, and 12 bases separated the two germline ends. The chain's CDR3 is CASSIPGQSYEQYF. The CDR3, as DNA: TGTGCCAGCAGCATTCCCGGACAATCCTACGAGCAGTACTTC.

The chain employs TRBV7-9 and TRBJ2-1; the D gene is possibly TRBD2 (6 bases). Trimming removed 6 bases at V and 9 bases at J, with 24 bases between. Germline V gene lookup returns CDR1 SEHNR and CDR2 FQNEAQ (reference sequence). The CDR3 has 16 amino acids. As DNA, the CDR3 is TGTGCCAGCAGTTCAGGACGGGGGTGGGAGGCACTTGAGCAGTTCTTC. Translating gives CASSSGRGWEALEQFF.

The rearrangement links TRBV11-2 to TRBJ1-3; the D is unclear. Trimming stripped 3 bases from V and 0 bases from J, with 6 bases between. The CDR3 runs 14 residues. Germline CDR1 and CDR2: SGHAT and FQNNGV. CDR3 coding DNA: TGTGCCAGCAGCTTCACGGACTCTGGAAACACCATATATTTT. Its protein product is CASSFTDSGNTIYF.

This clone occurred once. The chain links TRBV27 to TRBJ1-1; possibly TRBD1 for D (6 bases). The CDR3 is 18 residues long. Germline V gene sequence: CDR1 MNHEY, CDR2 SMNVEV (reference sequence). Trimming stripped 4 bases from V and 0 bases from J, with 21 bases between. CDR3 bases: TGTGCCAGCAGTTCGGGACACCTATTGGGGTTTATGAACACTGAAGCTTTCTTT. It yields the protein CASSSGHLLGFMNTEAFF.